The clone carrying this T cell receptor (beta chain) was counted many times. Antigen unknown. The source of the sample is a study of T cells in Graves' hyperthyroidism and ophthalmopathy. General study results and limits: Most thyroid clonotypes expanded above 0.001 were also detected in blood. Classification by a 13 V-J model distinguished ophthalmopathy from stable hyperthyroidism.

TCR beta CDR3 region amplification was performed from RNA transcripts. TCR CDR3 underwent first-round RT-PCR with the HTBI primer set. TCRdb recomputed calls from the multiplex PCR reads with MiXCR, one row per CDR3 protein. This sample carries about 540,000 distinct CDR3 sequences, 46% of them seen once, and the ten largest clones take more than 7.5%. Patients aged 18 to 65 had newly diagnosed hyperthyroidism of under 2 months' duration. Clinical symptoms, serum thyroxine, TRAb, thyroid ultrasound and orbital computed tomography informed diagnoses. The length of the CDR3 is 14 residues. Trimming removed 6 bases at V and 4 bases at J, with 13 bases between. CDR1 SGHDN and CDR2 FVKESK come from the germline V gene.

The J gene is TRBJ1-3, the V gene TRBV14; tentative D call: TRBD1 (5 bases). Sequencing input: peripheral blood or thyroid tissue (not recorded which). This receptor was identified in a woman in her late teens or twenties with Graves' hyperthyroidism. As DNA, the CDR3 is TGTGCCAGCAGAGATGTGAGGGGAGGAAACACCATATATTTT. It is translated as CASRDVRGGNTIYF.